This entry describes one T cell receptor beta chain. Its antigen remains unidentified. No clone much larger than this one lies a single base away; base qualities are absent. Samples from volunteer blood donors who had recovered from COVID-19 were contributed by a second Seattle source. Each collaborating institution followed its own protocols to collect whole blood in K2EDTA tubes. Collaborator samples were shipped for TCRbeta analysis as frozen whole blood, isolated PBMCs, or DNA extracted from either sample type. The germline ends are 6 bases apart after V is trimmed by 0 bases and J by 1 base. Based on the germline V gene (reference sequence), the CDR1 and CDR2 sequences are LNHDA and SQIVND. The CDR3 spans 14 residues, from the cysteine through the phenylalanine. Just the 42-base CDR3 DNA is kept, in frame starting at base 1. This sample stems from a study of blood T cell repertoires in COVID-19 (dated by TCRdb to the early 2020s). About the investigation overall: The collaborator samples originated in the United States, Italy and Spain and spanned the acute and convalescent phases of COVID-19. The material from the prospective study consisted of cDNA or gDNA derived from T cells, B-cell-depleted T cells, or PBMCs. Subjects who had been exposed to COVID-19, were actively infected with it, or had recovered from it provided the deeply sampled blood TCRbeta repertoires that made up the dataset. A freely available public database, intended as a resource for researchers studying the immune response to SARS-CoV-2, is where the repertoires were released. The samples were drawn from two sources: the first 160 participants of the ongoing ImmuneRACE study, and 950 to 1,500 subjects contributed by 6 global collaborators. A de-identified subject ID, COVID-19 status, age in years and sex were almost always included in the sample metadata. Where available, HLA class I and class II types were taken from metadata supplied by the sample provider and were not determined by assay-based typing. Broad study findings and their caveats: How much clinical and demographic metadata was included differed by source and by participant, and the metadata was provided uncurated.

TCRbeta CDR3 regions were amplified from genomic DNA using the immunoSEQ Assay, a bias-controlled multiplex PCR. On the study's bioinformatics: Nucleated cell counts per sample were estimated from amplification of reference gene primers within the assay. Sequence reads were collapsed and filtered to measure the absolute abundance of every unique TCRbeta CDR3 rearrangement. For each sample, productive Simpson clonality was calculated by taking the square root of Simpson's diversity index across productive rearrangements. TCRdb re-hosts the immuneACCESS table, in-frame sequences only. Its copies lack some clones; in the studies checked, an unresolved V gene accounts for under half of them, and the cause for the rest is not known. That table supplies the V and J calls and clone size; D and trimming were determined from the DNA. The sample table records fewer than 300,000 clones; 88% of these occur just once. 0.99% of the sample is taken by the ten largest.

Sequenced sample: peripheral blood. The source is a woman in her forties who had recovered from COVID-19. The chain uses TRBV19 and TRBJ1-2, with the D gene too uncertain to name. The bases are TGTGCCAGTAGTATAGATCGGGGTAACTATGGCTACACCTTC. Translated, this is CASSIDRGNYGYTF.